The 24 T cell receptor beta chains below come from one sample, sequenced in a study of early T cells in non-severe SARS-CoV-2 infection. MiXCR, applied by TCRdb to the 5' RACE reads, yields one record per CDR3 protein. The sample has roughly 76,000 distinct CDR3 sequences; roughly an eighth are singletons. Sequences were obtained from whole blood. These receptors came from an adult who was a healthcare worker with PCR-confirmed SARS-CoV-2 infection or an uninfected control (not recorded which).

The CDR3 nucleotides are TGTGCCAGCAGTTCCCGACGGACCCTTGGGGAGACCCAGTACTTC. It encodes CASSSRRTLGETQYF. This sequence joins TRBV27 and TRBJ2-5; D is unresolved. The germline V and J ends were trimmed by 4 bases and 5 bases, with 17 bases remaining between them. The CDR3 sequence is 15 residues long. The germline gives CDR1 MNHEY, CDR2 SMNVEV (reference sequence).

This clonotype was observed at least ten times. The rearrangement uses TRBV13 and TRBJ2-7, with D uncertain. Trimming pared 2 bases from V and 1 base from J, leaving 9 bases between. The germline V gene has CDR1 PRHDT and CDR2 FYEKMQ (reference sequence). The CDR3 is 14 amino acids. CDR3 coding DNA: TGTGCCAGCAGCTTAAAACAGAGGTCCTACGAGCAGTACTTC. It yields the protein CASSLKQRSYEQYF.

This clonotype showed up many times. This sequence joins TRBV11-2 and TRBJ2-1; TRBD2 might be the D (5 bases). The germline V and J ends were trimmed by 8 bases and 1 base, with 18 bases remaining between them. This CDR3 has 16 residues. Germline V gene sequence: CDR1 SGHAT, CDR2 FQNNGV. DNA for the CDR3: TGTGCCAGCCGGGCGGCGGAGGCCGGATCCTACAATGAGCAGTTCTTC. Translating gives CASRAAEAGSYNEQFF. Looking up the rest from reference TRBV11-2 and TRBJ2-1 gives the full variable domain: EAGVAQSPRYKIIEKRQSVAFWCNPISGHATLYWYQQILGQGPKLLIQFQNNGVVDDSQLPKDRFSAERLKGVDSTLKIQPAKLEDSAVYLCASRAAEAGSYNEQFFGPGTRLTVL.

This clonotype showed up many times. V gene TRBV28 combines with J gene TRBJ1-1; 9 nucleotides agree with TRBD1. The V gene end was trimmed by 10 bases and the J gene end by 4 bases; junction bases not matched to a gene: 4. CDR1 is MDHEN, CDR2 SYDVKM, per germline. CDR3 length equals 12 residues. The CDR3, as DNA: TGTGCCACTACAGGGGGCGGCACTGAAGCTTTCTTT. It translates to CATTGGGTEAFF. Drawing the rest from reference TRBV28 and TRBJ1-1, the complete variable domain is DVKVTQSSRYLVKRTGEKVFLECVQDMDHENMFWYRQDPGLGLRLIYFSYDVKMKEKGDIPEGYSVSREKKERFSLILESASTNQTSMYLCATTGGGTEAFFGQGTRLTVV.

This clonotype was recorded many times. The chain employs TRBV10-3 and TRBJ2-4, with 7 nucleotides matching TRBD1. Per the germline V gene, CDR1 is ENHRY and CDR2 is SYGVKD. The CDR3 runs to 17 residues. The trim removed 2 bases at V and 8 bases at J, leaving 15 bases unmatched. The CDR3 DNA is TGTGCCATCAGTGAGAGAGGGGGCATCACTGGGGCAGACATTCAGTACTTC. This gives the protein CAISERGGITGADIQYF.

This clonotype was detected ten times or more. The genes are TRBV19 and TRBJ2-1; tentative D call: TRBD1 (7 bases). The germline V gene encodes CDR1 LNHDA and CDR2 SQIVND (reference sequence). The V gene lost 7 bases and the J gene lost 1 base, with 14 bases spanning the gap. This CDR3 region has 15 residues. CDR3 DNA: TGTGCCAGTAACCTACAGGGGAGGTCCTACAATGAGCAGTTCTTC. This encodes CASNLQGRSYNEQFF.

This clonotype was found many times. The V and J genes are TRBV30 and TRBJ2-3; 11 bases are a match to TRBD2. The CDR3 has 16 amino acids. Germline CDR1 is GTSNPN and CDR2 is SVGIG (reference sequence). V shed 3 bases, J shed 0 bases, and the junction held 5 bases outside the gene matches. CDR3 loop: CAWRLAGAGSTDTQYF. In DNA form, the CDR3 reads TGTGCCTGGAGACTAGCGGGAGCCGGGAGCACAGATACGCAGTATTTT.

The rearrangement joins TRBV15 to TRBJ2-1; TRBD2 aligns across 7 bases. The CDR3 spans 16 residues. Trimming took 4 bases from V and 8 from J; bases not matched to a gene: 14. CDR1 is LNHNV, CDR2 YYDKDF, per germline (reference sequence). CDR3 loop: CATSTYIWEGGDEQFF. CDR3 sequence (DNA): TGTGCCACCAGCACCTATATTTGGGAGGGAGGCGATGAGCAGTTCTTC. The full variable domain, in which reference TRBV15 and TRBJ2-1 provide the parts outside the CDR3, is DAMVIQNPRYQVTQFGKPVTLSCSQTLNHNVMYWYQQKSSQAPKLLFHYYDKDFNNEADTPDNFQSRRPNTSFCFLDIRSPGLGDTAMYLCATSTYIWEGGDEQFFGPGTRLTVL.

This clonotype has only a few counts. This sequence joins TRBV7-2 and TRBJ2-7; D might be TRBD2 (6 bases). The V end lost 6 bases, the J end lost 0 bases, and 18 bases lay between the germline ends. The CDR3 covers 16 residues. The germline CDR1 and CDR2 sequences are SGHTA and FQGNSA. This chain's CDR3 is CASSPSGTSSSYEQYF. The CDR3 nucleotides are TGTGCCAGCAGTCCCTCCGGGACTTCGAGCTCCTACGAGCAGTACTTC.

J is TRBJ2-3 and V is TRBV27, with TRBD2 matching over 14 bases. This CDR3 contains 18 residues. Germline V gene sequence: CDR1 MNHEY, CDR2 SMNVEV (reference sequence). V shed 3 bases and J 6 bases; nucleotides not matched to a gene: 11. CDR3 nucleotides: TGTGCCAGCAGTTTTTTTCCCCGGACTAGCGGGAGGTCGGATACGCAGTATTTT. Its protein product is CASSFFPRTSGRSDTQYF.

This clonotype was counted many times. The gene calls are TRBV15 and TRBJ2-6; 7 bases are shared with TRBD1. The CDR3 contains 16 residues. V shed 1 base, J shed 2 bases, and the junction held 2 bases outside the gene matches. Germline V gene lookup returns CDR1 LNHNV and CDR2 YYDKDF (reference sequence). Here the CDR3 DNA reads TGTGCCACCAGCAGAGGAGGGGGCGCTGGGGCCAACGTCCTGACTTTC. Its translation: CATSRGGGAGANVLTF.

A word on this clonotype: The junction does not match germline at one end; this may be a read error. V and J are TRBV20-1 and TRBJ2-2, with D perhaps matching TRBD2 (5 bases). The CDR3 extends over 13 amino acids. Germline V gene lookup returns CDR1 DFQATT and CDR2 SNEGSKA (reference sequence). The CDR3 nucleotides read TGCAGTGCTAGTAGGCGGAACACCGGGGAGCTGTCTTTT. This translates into CSASRRNTGELSF.

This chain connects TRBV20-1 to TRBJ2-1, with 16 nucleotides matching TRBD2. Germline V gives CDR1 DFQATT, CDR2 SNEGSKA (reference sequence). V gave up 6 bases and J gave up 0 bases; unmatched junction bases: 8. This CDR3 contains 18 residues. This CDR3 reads CSANWGLAGGPSYNEQFF. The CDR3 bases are TGCAGTGCCAACTGGGGACTAGCGGGAGGGCCCTCCTACAATGAGCAGTTCTTC.

CDR3 nucleotide sequence: TGTGCCAGCAGCTTGTTAGGACAGCCCCAGCATTTT. It translates to CASSLLGQPQHF. The chain couples TRBV5-4 to TRBJ1-5; D not certain. V lost 1 base and J lost 7, with 6 bases in between. Per germline, CDR1 SGHNT and CDR2 YYREEE (reference sequence). CDR3 length: 12 residues.

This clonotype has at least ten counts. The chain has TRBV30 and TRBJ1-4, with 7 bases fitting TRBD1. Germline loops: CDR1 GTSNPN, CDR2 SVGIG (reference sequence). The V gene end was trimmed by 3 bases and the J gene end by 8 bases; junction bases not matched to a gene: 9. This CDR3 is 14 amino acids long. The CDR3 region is CAWRPRGREEKLFF. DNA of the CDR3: TGTGCCTGGAGACCGAGGGGGCGGGAAGAAAAACTGTTTTTT. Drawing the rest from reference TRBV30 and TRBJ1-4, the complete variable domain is SQTIHQWPATLVQPVGSPLSLECTVEGTSNPNLYWYRQAAGRGLQLLFYSVGIGQISSEVPQNLSASRPQDRQFILSSKKLLLSDSGFYLCAWRPRGREEKLFFGSGTQLSVL.

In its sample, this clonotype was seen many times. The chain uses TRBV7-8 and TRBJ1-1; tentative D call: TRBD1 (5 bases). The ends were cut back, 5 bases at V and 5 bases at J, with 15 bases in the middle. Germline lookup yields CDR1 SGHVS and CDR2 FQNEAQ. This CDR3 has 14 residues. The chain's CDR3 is CASSQGTPGTEAFF. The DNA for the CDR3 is TGTGCCAGCAGCCAAGGGACGCCGGGGACTGAAGCTTTCTTT. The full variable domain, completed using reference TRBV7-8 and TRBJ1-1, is GAGVSQSPRYKVAKRGQDVALRCDPISGHVSLFWYQQALGQGPEFLTYFQNEAQLDKSGLPSDRFFAERPEGSVSTLKIQRTQQEDSAVYLCASSQGTPGTEAFFGQGTRLTVV.

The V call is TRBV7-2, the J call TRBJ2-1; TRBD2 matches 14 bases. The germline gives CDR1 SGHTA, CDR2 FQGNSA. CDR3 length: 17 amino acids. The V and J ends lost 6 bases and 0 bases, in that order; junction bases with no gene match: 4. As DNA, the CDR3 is TGTGCCAGCAGGGGACTAGCGGGAGTCCCCTCCTACAATGAGCAGTTCTTC. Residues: CASRGLAGVPSYNEQFF. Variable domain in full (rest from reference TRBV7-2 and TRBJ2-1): GAGVSQSPSNKVTEKGKDVELRCDPISGHTALYWYRQSLGQGLEFLIYFQGNSAPDKSGLPSDRFSAERTGGSVSTLTIQRTQQEDSAVYLCASRGLAGVPSYNEQFFGPGTRLTVL.

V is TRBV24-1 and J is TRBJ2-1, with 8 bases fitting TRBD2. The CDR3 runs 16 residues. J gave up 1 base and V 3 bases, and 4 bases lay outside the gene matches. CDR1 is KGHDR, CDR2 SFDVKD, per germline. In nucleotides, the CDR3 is TGTGCCACCAGTGATACCCTAGCGGGTTCCTACAATGAGCAGTTCTTC. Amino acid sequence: CATSDTLAGSYNEQFF.

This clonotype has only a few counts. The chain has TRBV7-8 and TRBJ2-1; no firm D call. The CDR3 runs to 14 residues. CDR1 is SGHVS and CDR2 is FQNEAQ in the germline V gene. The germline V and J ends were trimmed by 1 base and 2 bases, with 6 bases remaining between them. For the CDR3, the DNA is TGTGCCAGCAGCTTAGAACTGGCCTACAATGAGCAGTTCTTC. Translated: CASSLELAYNEQFF. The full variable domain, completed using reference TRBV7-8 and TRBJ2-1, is GAGVSQSPRYKVAKRGQDVALRCDPISGHVSLFWYQQALGQGPEFLTYFQNEAQLDKSGLPSDRFFAERPEGSVSTLKIQRTQQEDSAVYLCASSLELAYNEQFFGPGTRLTVL.

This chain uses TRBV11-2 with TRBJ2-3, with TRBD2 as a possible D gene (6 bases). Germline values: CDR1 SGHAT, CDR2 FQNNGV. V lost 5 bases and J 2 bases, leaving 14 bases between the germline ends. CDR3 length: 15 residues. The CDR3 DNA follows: TGTGCCAGCAGCCAACGGGCGGGACCCACAGATACGCAGTATTTT. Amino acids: CASSQRAGPTDTQYF.

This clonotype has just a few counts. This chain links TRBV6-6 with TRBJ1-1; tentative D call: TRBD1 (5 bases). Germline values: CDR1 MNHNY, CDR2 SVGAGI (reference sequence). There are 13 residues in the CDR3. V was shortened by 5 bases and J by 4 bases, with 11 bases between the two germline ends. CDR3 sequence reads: CASSPPTGTEAFF. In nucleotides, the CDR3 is TGTGCCAGCAGTCCCCCAACAGGCACTGAAGCTTTCTTT.

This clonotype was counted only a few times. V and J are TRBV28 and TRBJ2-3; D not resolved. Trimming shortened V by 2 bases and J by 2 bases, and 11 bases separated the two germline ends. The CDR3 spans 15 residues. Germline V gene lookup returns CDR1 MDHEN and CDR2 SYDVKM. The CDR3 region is CASSLTREFTDTQYF. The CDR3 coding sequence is TGTGCCAGCAGTTTAACCCGCGAGTTCACAGATACGCAGTATTTT.

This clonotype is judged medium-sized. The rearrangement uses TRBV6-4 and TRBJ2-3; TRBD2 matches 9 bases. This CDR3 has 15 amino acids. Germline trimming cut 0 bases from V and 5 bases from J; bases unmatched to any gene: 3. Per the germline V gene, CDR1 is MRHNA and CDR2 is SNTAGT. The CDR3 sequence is CASSDSNSGGDTQYF. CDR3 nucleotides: TGTGCCAGCAGTGACTCGAATAGCGGGGGAGATACGCAGTATTTT.

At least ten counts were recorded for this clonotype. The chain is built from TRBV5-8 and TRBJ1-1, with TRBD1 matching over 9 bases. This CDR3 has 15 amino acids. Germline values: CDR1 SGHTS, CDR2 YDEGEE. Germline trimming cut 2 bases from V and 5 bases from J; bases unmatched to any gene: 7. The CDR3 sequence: CASSFEGQGRTEAFF. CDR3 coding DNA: TGTGCCAGCAGCTTTGAGGGACAGGGAAGGACTGAAGCTTTCTTT.